These 2 T cell receptor beta chains were sequenced from one sample in a study of CD8 T cells in Susac syndrome. When the RNA was reverse transcribed, random hexamers were used with an input of 0.5 to 1 ug. Each CDR3 protein gets one entry after TCRdb re-called the immunoSEQ multiplex PCR reads with MiXCR. The sample consists of 120,000 or so distinct CDR3 sequences, roughly 95% of them appearing once. The sequenced sample was CD4+ T cells from PBMCs. These receptors came from a human donor with Susac syndrome.

The chain joins TRBV7-9 to TRBJ2-1, with 7 bases fitting TRBD2. Losses at the gene ends were 3 bases for V and 6 bases for J; bases not matched to a gene: 8. The CDR3 consists of 15 residues. Germline assignment: CDR1 SEHNR and CDR2 FQNEAQ (reference sequence). CDR3 nucleotides: TGTGCCAGCAGCTTGACCGGGGAGGGGAGCAATGAGCAGTTCTTC. It is translated as CASSLTGEGSNEQFF.

The chain couples TRBV12-3 or TRBV12-4 to TRBJ2-1, with 12 bases aligning to TRBD2. The trim removed 3 bases at V and 7 bases at J, leaving 4 bases unmatched. The CDR3 totals 15 residues. The CDR3 sequence is CASSLGLAGLNEQFF. The DNA for the CDR3 is TGTGCCAGCAGTTTGGGACTAGCGGGCTTGAATGAGCAGTTCTTC.